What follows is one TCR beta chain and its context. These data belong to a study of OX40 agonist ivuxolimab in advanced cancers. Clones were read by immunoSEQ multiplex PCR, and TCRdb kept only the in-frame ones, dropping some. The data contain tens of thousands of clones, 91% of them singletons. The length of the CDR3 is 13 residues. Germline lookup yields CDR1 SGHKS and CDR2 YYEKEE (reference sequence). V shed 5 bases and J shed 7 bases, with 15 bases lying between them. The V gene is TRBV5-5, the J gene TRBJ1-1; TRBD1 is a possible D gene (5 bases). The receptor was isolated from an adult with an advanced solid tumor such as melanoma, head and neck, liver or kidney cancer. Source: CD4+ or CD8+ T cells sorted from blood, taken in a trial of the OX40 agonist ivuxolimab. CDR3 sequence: CASRTTQGIEAFF. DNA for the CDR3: TGTGCCAGCAGGACGACCCAGGGCATTGAAGCTTTCTTT.